Each of the 31 T cell receptor beta chains below was sequenced from the same sample in a study of blood T cells in healthy people across ages. Then a second PCR, running about 6 to 11 cycles, was carried out with a sample-barcoded 5' primer and a J-beta primer mix. TCRdb reprocessed the 5' RACE reads via MiXCR and lists one record per CDR3 protein. The sample carries about 630,000 distinct CDR3 sequences, approximately 21% recorded once. The sample taken for sequencing was blood. These receptors were taken from a man aged 65 to 85 in good health.

The chain is built from TRBV29-1 and TRBJ2-2; D gene ambiguous. Between the trimmed V and J ends, which lost 4 bases and 7 bases, there was a span of 7 bases. Germline values: CDR1 SQVTM, CDR2 ANQGSEA. CDR3 length equals 11 residues. In DNA form, the CDR3 reads TGCAGCGTTGGACGCGGCGGGGAGCTGTTTTTT. Its translation is CSVGRGGELFF.

The chain joins TRBV10-2 to TRBJ1-2; 10 bases line up with TRBD1. Trimming cost V 8 bases and J 5 bases; bases outside gene matches: 11. The germline V gene has CDR1 WSHSY and CDR2 SAAADI. The CDR3 runs to 15 residues. CDR3 sequence: CASGSGDRGLYGYTF. CDR3 sequence (DNA): TGCGCCAGCGGATCGGGGGACAGGGGTCTATATGGCTACACCTTC.

The chain has TRBV10-2 and TRBJ2-5, with 15 nucleotides matching TRBD2. The CDR3 consists of 18 residues. V lost 0 bases and J lost 5; bases outside the gene matches: 7. Germline V gene lookup returns CDR1 WSHSY and CDR2 SAAADI. CDR3 amino acids: CASSESGLAGGVRETQYF. Here the CDR3 DNA reads TGCGCCAGCAGTGAGTCCGGACTAGCGGGAGGGGTTCGGGAGACCCAGTACTTC.

V and J are TRBV11-1 and TRBJ2-1; TRBD2 is a possible D gene (6 bases). The J call is doubtful: the DNA matches TRBJ2-5 better. The CDR3 has 18 residues. Germline CDR1 is SGHAT and CDR2 is FQDESV (reference sequence). CDR3 residues: CASSLGAASGRDWETQYF. Written as DNA, the CDR3 is TGTGCCAGCAGCTTAGGAGCCGCATCGGGGCGGGATTGGGAGACCCAGTACTTC.

This rearrangement joins TRBV12-3 or TRBV12-4 to TRBJ2-7; 11 bases align to TRBD2. The CDR3 sequence is 17 residues long. J lost 3 bases, V lost 1 base, and 8 bases had no gene match. The CDR3 DNA follows: TGTGCCAGCAGTTTAGTTGCTAGCGGGAGGACTCTCTACGAGCAGTACTTC. Translating gives CASSLVASGRTLYEQYF.

The rearrangement joins TRBV12-3 or TRBV12-4 to TRBJ2-3; the D gene is possibly TRBD2 (5 bases). The V end lost 6 bases, the J end lost 2 bases, and 18 bases lay between the germline ends. The CDR3 totals 16 residues. CDR3 sequence reads: CASSTVKAEDTDTQYF. The CDR3 coding sequence is TGTGCCAGCAGCACCGTAAAAGCGGAAGACACAGATACGCAGTATTTT.

J is TRBJ2-3 and V is TRBV12-3 or TRBV12-4; 9 bases are shared with TRBD2. V shed 5 bases, J shed 6 bases, and the junction held 12 bases outside the gene matches. The CDR3 loop spans 16 amino acids. CDR3 protein: CASSIVAGGRVDTQYF. CDR3 sequence (DNA): TGTGCCAGCAGTATCGTGGCGGGAGGGCGGGTGGATACGCAGTATTTT.

This clonotype showed up just a few times. The chain links TRBV11-2 to TRBJ1-6; 8 nucleotides agree with TRBD1. V trimming: 5 bases; J trimming: 7 bases; junction bases outside the gene matches: 7. CDR3 length: 15 residues. The germline V gene has CDR1 SGHAT and CDR2 FQNNGV. CDR3 nucleotides: TGTGCCAGCAGCCAGGACAGGGTTTCGAATTCACCCCTCCACTTT. Translated: CASSQDRVSNSPLHF.

The chain joins TRBV28 to TRBJ2-1; maybe TRBD2 (5 bases). The CDR3 has 13 amino acids. V was shortened by 7 bases and J by 3 bases, with 10 bases between the two germline ends. CDR1 is MDHEN and CDR2 is SYDVKM in the germline V gene. CDR3 sequence (DNA): TGTGCCAGCATAAGGACTGACTACAATGAGCAGTTCTTC. This codes for CASIRTDYNEQFF.

The J gene is TRBJ2-1, the V gene TRBV7-2; TRBD1 might be the D (6 bases). The CDR3 consists of 16 residues. Germline lookup yields CDR1 SGHTA and CDR2 FQGNSA. V was trimmed by 2 bases and J by 4 bases, leaving 15 bases between them. DNA for the CDR3: TGTGCCAGCAGCTTATCAACTCCGACAGGATACAATGAGCAGTTCTTC. Translated: CASSLSTPTGYNEQFF. Full variable domain (outside the CDR3, taken from reference TRBV7-2 and TRBJ2-1): GAGVSQSPSNKVTEKGKDVELRCDPISGHTALYWYRQSLGQGLEFLIYFQGNSAPDKSGLPSDRFSAERTGGSVSTLTIQRTQQEDSAVYLCASSLSTPTGYNEQFFGPGTRLTVL.

Concerning this clonotype itself: At one of its ends the junction is not consistent with the germline gene, which may arise from a read error. This chain links TRBV24-1 with TRBJ2-7; tentatively, D is TRBD1 or TRBD2 (5 bases each). Germline CDR1 KGHDR, CDR2 SFDVKD. The CDR3 loop spans 12 amino acids. In DNA form, the CDR3 reads TGCCCAGACCCAGAGGGGATAAACGAGCAGTACTTC. Protein: CPDPEGINEQYF.

The rearrangement links TRBV28 to TRBJ2-3; the D is unclear. Trimming removed 3 bases at V and 1 base at J, with 8 bases between. This CDR3 has 14 residues. The germline CDR1 and CDR2 sequences are MDHEN and SYDVKM. As DNA, the CDR3 is TGTGCCAGCAGTTTCAAGGACCGCACAGATACGCAGTATTTT. Protein sequence: CASSFKDRTDTQYF.

This clonotype came up a few times. The J gene is TRBJ2-3, the V gene TRBV5-5; D ambiguous. V was pared by 3 bases and J by 0 bases, with 14 bases between. The CDR3 consists of 16 residues. Germline V CDR1 and CDR2: SGHKS, YYEKEE (reference sequence). CDR3 amino acids: CASSSQPGYSTDTQYF. The CDR3 region has the DNA TGTGCCAGCAGCTCGCAACCAGGCTACAGCACAGATACGCAGTATTTT. The full variable domain, rest sourced from reference TRBV5-5 and TRBJ2-3, is DAGVTQSPTHLIKTRGQQVTLRCSPISGHKSVSWYQQVLGQGPQFIFQYYEKEERGRGNFPDRFSARQFPNYSSELNVNALLLGDSALYLCASSSQPGYSTDTQYFGPGTRLTVL.

This chain joins TRBV11-3 and TRBJ2-5; 7 nucleotides agree with TRBD1. With 6 bases clipped from V and 1 base from J, the junction kept 5 bases outside the gene matches. Germline V gene lookup returns CDR1 SGHNT and CDR2 YENEEA. The CDR3 is made up of 14 amino acids. This CDR3 is CASSSGDSQETQYF. CDR3 in DNA: TGTGCCAGCAGTTCAGGGGACAGCCAAGAGACCCAGTACTTC. Looking up the rest from reference TRBV11-3 and TRBJ2-5 gives the full variable domain: EAGVVQSPRYKIIEKKQPVAFWCNPISGHNTLYWYLQNLGQGPELLIRYENEEAVDDSQLPKDRFSAERLKGVDSTLKIQPAELGDSAVYLCASSSGDSQETQYFGPGTRLLVL.

The sample holds one count of this clonotype. J is TRBJ1-1 and V is TRBV9, with D unclear. This CDR3 region has 13 residues. V was trimmed by 8 bases and J by 4 bases, leaving 15 bases between them. Germline CDR1 SGDLS, CDR2 YYNGEE. CDR3 residues: CASALGSSTEAFF. The CDR3 DNA sequence: TGTGCCAGTGCCCTGGGCAGTAGCACTGAAGCTTTCTTT.

The rearrangement uses TRBV29-1 and TRBJ1-4; no clear D. CDR1 and CDR2 (germline): SQVTM, ANQGSEA. V was shortened by 3 bases and J by 7 bases, with 15 bases between the two germline ends. The CDR3 has 14 amino acids. CDR3 loop: CSVELPGRGEKLFF. The CDR3 DNA is TGCAGCGTTGAGTTACCGGGTCGGGGTGAAAAACTGTTTTTT.

This chain uses TRBV10-3 with TRBJ2-5, with D perhaps TRBD1 or TRBD2 (5 bases each). This CDR3 is built from 13 residues. V gave up 8 bases and J gave up 2 bases, with 12 bases separating them. Germline V CDR1 and CDR2: ENHRY, SYGVKD. The CDR3 reads CAIGGGPQETQYF. The CDR3, as DNA: TGTGCCATCGGGGGTGGACCTCAAGAGACCCAGTACTTC.

This clonotype was seen only a few times. V and J are TRBV7-8 and TRBJ2-7; D gene unclear. Trimming cost V 0 bases and J 0 bases, with 15 bases left between them. Looked up from germline, CDR1 is SGHVS and CDR2 is FQNEAQ. There are 17 residues in the CDR3. This CDR3 reads CASSLANWYVHSYEQYF. The CDR3 DNA follows: TGTGCCAGCAGCTTAGCCAACTGGTATGTCCACTCCTACGAGCAGTACTTC.

Ten or more counts support this clonotype. V and J are TRBV2 and TRBJ2-1; 15 positions match TRBD2. CDR1 is SNHLY and CDR2 is FYNNEI in the germline V gene. With V trimmed by 6 bases and J by 5 bases, 8 bases remained unmatched. This CDR3 comprises 17 residues. The CDR3 sequence: CASRKGLAGGPHNEQFF. CDR3 nucleotide sequence: TGTGCCAGCAGAAAGGGACTAGCGGGAGGTCCTCACAATGAGCAGTTCTTC.

The chain recombines TRBV6-5 with TRBJ2-7; 9 bases align to TRBD2. The CDR3 totals 20 residues. With 2 bases clipped from V and 0 bases from J, the junction kept 17 bases outside the gene matches. Germline CDR1 MNHEY, CDR2 SVGAGI. The CDR3, as DNA: TGTGCCAGCAGTTACCCCAGGGGACTAGCACCTAACTGGAGCTCCTACGAGCAGTACTTC. Encoded protein: CASSYPRGLAPNWSSYEQYF.

This clonotype has more than one count but fewer than ten. The V gene is TRBV4-1, the J gene TRBJ2-7; D could derive from TRBD1 or TRBD2 (5 bases each). The CDR3 consists of 15 residues. Per the germline V gene, CDR1 is MGHRA and CDR2 is YSYEKL. Trimming took 3 bases from V and 2 from J, leaving 14 bases between them. This CDR3 is CASSHARDQPYEQYF. The CDR3 region has the DNA TGCGCCAGCAGCCACGCTCGGGACCAGCCCTACGAGCAGTACTTC.

The chain combines TRBV7-3 with TRBJ2-7; D ambiguous. V lost 2 bases, J lost 3 bases, and 14 bases lay in between. The CDR3 is 15 residues long. Germline V CDR1 and CDR2: SGHTA, FQGTGA. DNA of the CDR3: TGTGCCAGCAGCTTATACGGCGGAGTAGACTACGAGCAGTACTTC. The encoded protein is CASSLYGGVDYEQYF.

The chain carries TRBV27 and TRBJ1-1; weak D call: TRBD1 (5 bases). The germline gives CDR1 MNHEY, CDR2 SMNVEV (reference sequence). CDR3 size: 15 residues. Trimming shortened V by 1 base and J by 1 base, and 10 bases separated the two germline ends. The CDR3 sequence is CASSLFAGPNTEAFF. CDR3 DNA: TGTGCCAGCAGTTTATTTGCAGGGCCGAACACTGAAGCTTTCTTT.

The rearrangement joins TRBV20-1 to TRBJ2-1; D gene ambiguous. The CDR3 runs 11 residues. Between the trimmed V and J ends, which lost 4 bases and 8 bases, there was a span of 9 bases. Per the germline V gene, CDR1 is DFQATT and CDR2 is SNEGSKA (reference sequence). Written as DNA, the CDR3 is TGCAGTGCTACCTACTGGGATGAGCAGTTCTTC. Amino acids: CSATYWDEQFF.

The chain joins TRBV15 to TRBJ2-7, with D possibly matching TRBD1 (5 bases). The length of the CDR3 is 15 residues. Germline CDR1 reads LNHNV; CDR2 reads YYDKDF (reference sequence). Between the trimmed V and J ends, which lost 5 bases and 5 bases, there was a span of 19 bases. The CDR3 region has the DNA TGTGCCACCAGCCCTAGGGGTAGTGGGATCAACGAGCAGTACTTC. It codes for CATSPRGSGINEQYF.

This clonotype was seen more than once but under ten times. V is TRBV5-1 and J is TRBJ2-3, with TRBD2 matching over 9 bases. Germline assignment: CDR1 SGHRS and CDR2 YFSETQ. The CDR3 totals 16 residues. V lost 0 bases, J lost 0 bases, and 2 bases stayed unmatched. CDR3 residues: CASSLGTSASTDTQYF. In DNA, the CDR3 is TGCGCCAGCAGCTTGGGGACTAGCGCAAGCACAGATACGCAGTATTTT.

As concerns this clonotype: Sequence at one end of the junction differs from germline and may be a read error. The chain has TRBV27 and TRBJ2-5; 8 bases are shared with TRBD2. Per germline, CDR1 MNHEY and CDR2 SMNVEV (reference sequence). The length of the CDR3 is 15 residues. The CDR3 DNA follows: TGTGCCAGCAGTTTTGACGGGACTAGGTACAATGAGCGGTTCTTC. Residues: CASSFDGTRYNERFF.

The CDR3 spells CASSQTGYSNQPQHF. The CDR3 coding sequence is TGTGCCAGCAGTCAGACAGGTTATAGCAATCAGCCCCAGCATTTT. The rearrangement uses TRBV6-5 and TRBJ1-5; a possible D gene is TRBD1 (6 bases). This CDR3 comprises 15 residues. Germline V gene sequence: CDR1 MNHEY, CDR2 SVGAGI. V was cut by 5 bases and J by 0 bases, with 11 bases left in between.

This clonotype was observed a handful of times. The CDR3 coding sequence is TGTGCCAGCAGCGTAGTAGTGGGGGCGAGGGCCGGGGAGCTGTTTTTT. Protein: CASSVVVGARAGELFF. V usage is TRBV9 and J usage is TRBJ2-2, with a possible D match to TRBD1 (6 bases). Germline V lookup: CDR1 SGDLS, CDR2 YYNGEE. CDR3 size: 16 residues. V dropped 0 bases and J dropped 6 bases, with 15 bases sitting between them. The entire variable domain, with the rest obtained from reference TRBV9 and TRBJ2-2, is as follows: DSGVTQTPKHLITATGQRVTLRCSPRSGDLSVYWYQQSLDQGLQFLIQYYNGEERAKGNILERFSAQQFPDLHSELNLSSLELGDSALYFCASSVVVGARAGELFFGEGSRLTVL.

This clonotype was detected only a few times. The CDR3 DNA is TGCAGTGCTGGGGCCAAGGGGGAGACCCAGTACTTC. Its translation: CSAGAKGETQYF. The chain couples TRBV20-1 to TRBJ2-5, with D possibly TRBD1 on 5 matching bases. The CDR3 sequence is 12 residues long. Germline lookup yields CDR1 DFQATT and CDR2 SNEGSKA (reference sequence). V dropped 5 bases and J dropped 5 bases, with 12 bases sitting between them.

This clonotype has just a few counts. The chain employs TRBV29-1 and TRBJ1-1; D possibly corresponds to TRBD1 (5 bases). In germline, CDR1 is SQVTM, CDR2 ANQGSEA. This CDR3 has 14 amino acids. V lost 7 bases and J lost 0, with 15 bases in between. The CDR3 reads CSAQGAGMNTEAFF. CDR3 DNA sequence: TGCAGCGCACAAGGGGCTGGAATGAACACTGAAGCTTTCTTT.